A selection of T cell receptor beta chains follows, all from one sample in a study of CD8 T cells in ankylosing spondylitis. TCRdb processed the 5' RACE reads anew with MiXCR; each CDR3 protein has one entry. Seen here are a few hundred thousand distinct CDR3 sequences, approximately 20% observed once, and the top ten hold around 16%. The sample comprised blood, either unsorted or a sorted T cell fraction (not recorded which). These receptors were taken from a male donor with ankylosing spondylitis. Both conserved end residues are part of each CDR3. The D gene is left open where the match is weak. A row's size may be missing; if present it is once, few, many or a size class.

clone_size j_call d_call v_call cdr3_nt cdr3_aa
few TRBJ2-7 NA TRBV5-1 TGCGCCAGCAGCTTGAGGGGAGACTACGAGCAGTACTTC CASSLRGDYEQYF
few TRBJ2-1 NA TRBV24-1 TGTGCCACCAGTGACTCCTATTACAATGAGCAGTTCTTC CATSDSYYNEQFF
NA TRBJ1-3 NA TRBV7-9 TGTGCCAGCAGCCTGACGGTCTCTGGAAACACCATATATTTT CASSLTVSGNTIYF
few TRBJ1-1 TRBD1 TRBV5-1 TGCGCCAGCAGCTTGAAGGGACAGTTGAACACTGAAGCTTTCTTT CASSLKGQLNTEAFF
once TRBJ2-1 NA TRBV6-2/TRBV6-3 TGTGCCAGCAGAGGAACCTGGCGCTACAATGAGCAGTTCTTC CASRGTWRYNEQFF
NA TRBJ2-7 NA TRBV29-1 TGCAGCGTCGGGACACCTAAAGGGATCTCCTACGAGCAGTACTTC CSVGTPKGISYEQYF
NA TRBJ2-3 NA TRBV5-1 TGCGCCAGCAGCTCCGCTCTAGGCACCAGCACAGATACGCAGTATTTT CASSSALGTSTDTQYF
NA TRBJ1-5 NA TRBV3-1 TGTGCCAGCAGCCAAGGGGCAGGGAGGCATCAGCCCCAGCATTTT CASSQGAGRHQPQHF
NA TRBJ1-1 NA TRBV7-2 TGTGCCAGCAGCCCGACAGGACAGAACACTGAAGCTTTCTTT CASSPTGQNTEAFF
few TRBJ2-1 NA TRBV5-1 TGCGCCAGCAGCTCCGGCCCTAGGTGGGGCAATGAGCAGTTCTTC CASSSGPRWGNEQFF
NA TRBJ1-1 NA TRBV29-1 TGCAGCGTTGTGCCAGGGAGTTTGGCGAGCACTGAAGCTTTCTTT CSVVPGSLASTEAFF
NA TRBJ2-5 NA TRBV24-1 TGTGCCACCAGTGATGCCGTCGGGGGACAAGAGACCCAGTACTTC CATSDAVGGQETQYF
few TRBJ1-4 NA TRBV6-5 TGTGCCAGCAGTTACTCGAGGACTAATGAAAAACTGTTTTTT CASSYSRTNEKLFF
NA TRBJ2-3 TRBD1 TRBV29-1 TGCAGCCCGAATCGGGACAGGGTAACCGATACGCAGTATTTT CSPNRDRVTDTQYF
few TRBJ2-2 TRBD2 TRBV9 TGTGCCAGCAGCGCACCAGCGGGAGGTACTAACACCGGGGAGCTGTTTTTT CASSAPAGGTNTGELFF
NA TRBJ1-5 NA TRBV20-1 TGCAGTGCTAACCCTTCCTTGCGCAATCAGCCCCAGCATTTT CSANPSLRNQPQHF